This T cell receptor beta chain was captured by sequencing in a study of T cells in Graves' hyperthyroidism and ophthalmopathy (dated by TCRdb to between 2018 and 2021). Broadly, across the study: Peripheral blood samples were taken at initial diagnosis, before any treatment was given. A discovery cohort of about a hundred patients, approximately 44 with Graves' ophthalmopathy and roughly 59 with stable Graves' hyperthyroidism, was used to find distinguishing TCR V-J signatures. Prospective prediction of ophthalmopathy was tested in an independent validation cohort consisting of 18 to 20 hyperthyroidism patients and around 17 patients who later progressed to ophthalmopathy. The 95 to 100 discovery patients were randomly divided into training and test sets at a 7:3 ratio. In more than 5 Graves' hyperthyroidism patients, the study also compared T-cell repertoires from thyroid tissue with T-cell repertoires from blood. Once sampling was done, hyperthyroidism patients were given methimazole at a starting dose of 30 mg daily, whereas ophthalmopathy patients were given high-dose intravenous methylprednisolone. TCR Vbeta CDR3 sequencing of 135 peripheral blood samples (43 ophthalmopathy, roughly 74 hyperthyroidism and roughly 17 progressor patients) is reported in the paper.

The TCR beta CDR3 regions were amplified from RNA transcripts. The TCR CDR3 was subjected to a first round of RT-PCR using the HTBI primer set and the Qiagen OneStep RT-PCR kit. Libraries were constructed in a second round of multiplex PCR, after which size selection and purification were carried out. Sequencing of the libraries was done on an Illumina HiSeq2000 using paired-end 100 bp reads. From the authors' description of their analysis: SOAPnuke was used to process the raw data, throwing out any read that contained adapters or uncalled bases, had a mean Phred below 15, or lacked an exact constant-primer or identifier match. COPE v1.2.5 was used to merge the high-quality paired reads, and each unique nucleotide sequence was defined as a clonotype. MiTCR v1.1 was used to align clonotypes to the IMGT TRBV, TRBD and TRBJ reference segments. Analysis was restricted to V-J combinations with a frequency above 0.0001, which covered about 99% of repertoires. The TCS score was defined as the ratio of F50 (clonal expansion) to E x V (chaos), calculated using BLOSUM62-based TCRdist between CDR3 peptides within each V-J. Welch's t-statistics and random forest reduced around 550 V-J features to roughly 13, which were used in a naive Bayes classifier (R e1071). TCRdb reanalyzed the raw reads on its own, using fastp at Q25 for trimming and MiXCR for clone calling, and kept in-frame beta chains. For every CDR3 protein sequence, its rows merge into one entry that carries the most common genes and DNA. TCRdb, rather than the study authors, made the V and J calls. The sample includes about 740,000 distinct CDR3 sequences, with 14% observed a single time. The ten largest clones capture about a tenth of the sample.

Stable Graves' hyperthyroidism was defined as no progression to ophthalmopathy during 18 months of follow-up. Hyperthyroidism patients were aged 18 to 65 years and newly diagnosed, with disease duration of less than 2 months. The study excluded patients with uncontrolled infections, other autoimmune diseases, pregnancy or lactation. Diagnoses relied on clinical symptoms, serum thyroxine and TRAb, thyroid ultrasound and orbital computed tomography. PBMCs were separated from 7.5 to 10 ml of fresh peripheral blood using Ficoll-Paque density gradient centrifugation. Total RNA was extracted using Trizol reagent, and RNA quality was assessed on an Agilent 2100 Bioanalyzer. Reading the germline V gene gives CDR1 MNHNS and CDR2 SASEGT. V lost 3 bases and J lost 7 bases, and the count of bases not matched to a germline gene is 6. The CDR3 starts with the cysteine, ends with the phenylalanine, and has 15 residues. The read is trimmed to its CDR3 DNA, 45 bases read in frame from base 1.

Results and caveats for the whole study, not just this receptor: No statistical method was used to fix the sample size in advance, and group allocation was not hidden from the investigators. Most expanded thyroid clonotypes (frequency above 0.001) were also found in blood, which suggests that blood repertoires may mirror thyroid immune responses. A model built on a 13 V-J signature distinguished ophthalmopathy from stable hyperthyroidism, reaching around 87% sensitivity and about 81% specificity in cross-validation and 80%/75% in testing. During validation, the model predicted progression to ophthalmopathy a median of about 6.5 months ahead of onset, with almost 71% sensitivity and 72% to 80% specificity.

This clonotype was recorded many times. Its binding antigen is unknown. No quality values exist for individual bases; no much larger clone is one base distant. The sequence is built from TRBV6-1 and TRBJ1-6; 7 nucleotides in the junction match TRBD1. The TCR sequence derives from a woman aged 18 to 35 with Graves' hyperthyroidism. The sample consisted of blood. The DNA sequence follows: TGTGCCAGCAGTGACCAGGGGGGCTCGAATTCACCCCTCCACTTT. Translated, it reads CASSDQGGSNSPLHF.